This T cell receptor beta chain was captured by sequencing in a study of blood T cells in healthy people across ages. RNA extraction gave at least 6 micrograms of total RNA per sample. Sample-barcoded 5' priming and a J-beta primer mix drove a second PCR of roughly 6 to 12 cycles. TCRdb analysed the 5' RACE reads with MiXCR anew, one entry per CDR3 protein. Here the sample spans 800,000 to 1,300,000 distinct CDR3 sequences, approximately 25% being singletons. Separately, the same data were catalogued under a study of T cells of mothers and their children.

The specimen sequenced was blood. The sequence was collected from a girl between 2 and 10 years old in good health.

CDR3 in amino acids: CASSPRISGEQFF. The DNA of the CDR3 is TGTGCCAGCAGCCCTAGGATCAGCGGGGAGCAGTTCTTC. This sequence joins TRBV11-1 and TRBJ2-1; D perhaps matches TRBD2 (6 bases). CDR3 length: 13 residues. V was trimmed by 5 bases and J by 10 bases, leaving 15 bases between them. Germline V gives CDR1 SGHAT, CDR2 FQDESV (reference sequence).